This entry lists 12 T cell receptor beta chains sequenced from one sample in a study of blood T cell repertoires in COVID-19 (TCRdb year 2020). The receptor library was made with the immunoSEQ multiplex PCR assay. TCRdb holds this immuneACCESS table with in-frame rearrangements only. Some clones are missing; in checked studies, unresolved V genes explain under half, and the rest has no known cause. Recorded for this sample are 300,000 to 350,000 clones; about 90% of them occurred a single time. Of the sample, around 5% is held by the ten largest clones. Specimen: PBMCs or T cells enriched from blood (not recorded which). The receptors were sampled from a man aged 30 to 39 who had recovered from COVID-19.

This rearrangement joins TRBV7-9 to TRBJ2-3, with 11 bases aligning to TRBD2. The CDR3 sequence is 16 residues long. In germline, CDR1 is SEHNR, CDR2 FQNEAQ (reference sequence). The trim removed 2 bases at V and 3 bases at J, leaving 4 bases unmatched. The CDR3 protein is CASSLLLAGGTDTQYF. The CDR3 DNA is TGTGCCAGCAGCTTACTCCTAGCGGGGGGAACAGATACGCAGTATTTT.

The J gene is TRBJ2-5, the V gene TRBV6-2 or TRBV6-3, with D possibly being TRBD2 (6 bases). From germline, CDR1 is MNHEY and CDR2 SVGEGT. The V end lost 4 bases, the J end lost 2 bases, and 11 bases lay between the germline ends. The CDR3 length is 14 residues. The CDR3 region has the DNA TGTGCCAGCAGTTCCCGGGACTTTCAAGAGACCCAGTACTTC. Translated: CASSSRDFQETQYF.

The chain recombines TRBV5-6 with TRBJ1-5, with D perhaps TRBD1 (6 bases). The CDR3 runs 15 residues. Looked up from germline, CDR1 is SGHDT and CDR2 is YYEEEE. V lost 2 bases, J lost 0 bases, and 9 bases lay in between. CDR3 amino acids: CASSLGQISNQPQHF. The CDR3 DNA follows: TGTGCCAGCAGCTTAGGACAGATTAGCAATCAGCCCCAGCATTTT.

The chain employs TRBV5-1 and TRBJ1-3; D not resolved. The V and J ends lost 4 bases and 2 bases respectively, with 10 bases between them. Germline loops: CDR1 SGHRS, CDR2 YFSETQ. The length of the CDR3 is 14 residues. The CDR3 is CASSPGSPGNTIYF. The CDR3 DNA follows: TGCGCCAGCAGCCCCGGGTCGCCTGGAAACACCATATATTTT.

The V gene is TRBV18, the J gene TRBJ1-2, with no clear D. The V end lost 3 bases, the J end lost 4 bases, and 9 bases lay between the germline ends. The CDR3 contains 13 residues. In germline, CDR1 is KGHSH, CDR2 LQKENI. In DNA, the CDR3 is TGTGCCAGCTCACCGGGAGTTACCTATGGCTACACCTTC. Amino acid sequence: CASSPGVTYGYTF.

This sequence joins TRBV27 and TRBJ2-3; TRBD1 is a possible D gene (6 bases). The V end lost 6 bases, the J end lost 0 bases, and 13 bases lay between the germline ends. This CDR3 comprises 15 residues. Looked up from germline, CDR1 is MNHEY and CDR2 is SMNVEV (reference sequence). The CDR3 DNA sequence: TGTGCCAGCAGCTCCAGGGGACCTAGCACAGATACGCAGTATTTT. The encoded protein is CASSSRGPSTDTQYF.

The chain's CDR3 is CSASDRGYGYTF. The DNA for the CDR3 is TGCAGCGCTTCGGACAGGGGCTATGGCTACACCTTC. The V and J genes are TRBV29-1 and TRBJ1-2; 9 bases line up with TRBD1. V shed 7 bases and J 4 bases; nucleotides not matched to a gene: 4. CDR3 length equals 12 residues. Germline V gene lookup returns CDR1 SQVTM and CDR2 ANQGSEA.

The rearrangement joins TRBV3-1 (or the pseudogene TRBV3-2) to TRBJ2-7, with D perhaps matching TRBD2 (5 bases). V was pared by 6 bases and J by 2 bases, with 17 bases between. This CDR3 spans 15 amino acids. Germline-derived CDR1 and CDR2 are LGHDT and YNNKEL (reference sequence). CDR3 sequence: CASRSSSLTTYEQYF. The CDR3 DNA reads TGTGCCAGCAGAAGTAGTAGTTTGACTACCTACGAGCAGTACTTC.

There are a few counts of this clone. DNA of the CDR3: TGTGCCTGCCGACAGGGGTCCTACAATGAGCAGTTCTTC. It translates to CACRQGSYNEQFF. The chain uses TRBV30 and TRBJ2-1, with 8 bases identical to TRBD1. J gave up 1 base and V 6 bases, and 2 bases lay outside the gene matches. The CDR3 loop spans 13 amino acids. Germline V CDR1 and CDR2: GTSNPN, SVGIG (reference sequence).

The V call is TRBV18, the J call TRBJ2-2, with a tentative D call TRBD1 (7 bases). CDR1 is KGHSH, CDR2 LQKENI, per germline. The CDR3 totals 15 residues. The V and J ends lost 0 bases and 7 bases respectively, with 12 bases between them. The CDR3 DNA reads as TGTGCCAGCTCACCACCCCAGGGGGGTAACGGGGAGCTGTTTTTT. Translation gives CASSPPQGGNGELFF.

The rearrangement links TRBV7-8 to TRBJ2-7, with D unclear. This CDR3 region has 14 residues. V lost 0 bases and J 3 bases, leaving 9 bases between the germline ends. The germline CDR1 and CDR2 sequences are SGHVS and FQNEAQ. CDR3: CASSLASSIYEQYF. In DNA form, the CDR3 reads TGTGCCAGCAGCTTAGCTTCTAGTATCTACGAGCAGTACTTC.

The rearrangement joins TRBV18 to TRBJ2-1, with 8 nucleotides matching TRBD2. V lost 3 bases to trimming and J lost 9 bases; unmatched junction nucleotides: 10. Germline V gives CDR1 KGHSH, CDR2 LQKENI. The CDR3 runs to 15 residues. The CDR3 protein is CASSPGLEVNPEQFF. CDR3 sequence (DNA): TGTGCCAGCTCACCGGGACTAGAAGTAAATCCTGAGCAGTTCTTC.